Following are 21 T cell receptor beta chains from one sample sequenced in a study of shared clonotypes between healthy human individuals. The table came from immunoSEQ multiplex PCR; TCRdb's copy has only in-frame clones and leaves some out. The sample includes over a million clones, around 95% seen only once; the top ten take approximately 1%. Sequences were obtained from naive CD4+ T cells sorted from blood. The sample's subset: CD45RA+ positively selected. These receptors originate from a man aged 30 to 45 in good health.

This chain joins TRBV18 and TRBJ2-5; D is perhaps TRBD2 (6 bases). Germline CDR1 reads KGHSH; CDR2 reads LQKENI. The germline V and J ends were trimmed by 3 bases and 0 bases, with 8 bases remaining between them. This CDR3 has 14 amino acids. Here the CDR3 DNA reads TGTGCCAGCTCACCCCGGGAGTACCAAGAGACCCAGTACTTC. This codes for CASSPREYQETQYF.

The chain uses TRBV11-2 and TRBJ2-1; D is ambiguous. V shed 5 bases and J shed 1 base, with 9 bases lying between them. There are 14 residues in the CDR3. Germline CDR1 reads SGHAT; CDR2 reads FQNNGV. CDR3 nucleotides: TGTGCCAGCAGCCCCGCCTATTCCTACAATGAGCAGTTCTTC. It translates to CASSPAYSYNEQFF. The variable domain in full, with the rest retrieved from reference TRBV11-2 and TRBJ2-1, is EAGVAQSPRYKIIEKRQSVAFWCNPISGHATLYWYQQILGQGPKLLIQFQNNGVVDDSQLPKDRFSAERLKGVDSTLKIQPAKLEDSAVYLCASSPAYSYNEQFFGPGTRLTVL.

The V and J genes are TRBV7-2 and TRBJ1-5; D is ambiguous. Germline-derived CDR1 and CDR2 are SGHTA and FQGNSA. V dropped 5 bases and J dropped 9 bases, with 17 bases sitting between them. CDR3 length: 14 amino acids. The CDR3 spells CASSQSTDMGPQHF. CDR3 bases: TGTGCCAGCAGCCAATCGACCGATATGGGGCCCCAGCATTTT.

In this sample, this clone turned up a few times. The rearrangement uses TRBV6-5 and TRBJ2-7, with D maybe TRBD1 (6 bases). Trimming shortened V by 0 bases and J by 3 bases, and 12 bases separated the two germline ends. Germline CDR1 is MNHEY and CDR2 is SVGAGI. This CDR3 comprises 15 residues. The CDR3 loop is CASSYSPQGGYEQYF. CDR3 nucleotide sequence: TGTGCCAGCAGTTACTCTCCACAGGGCGGCTACGAGCAGTACTTC.

This chain links TRBV2 with TRBJ2-3; perhaps TRBD2 as D (5 bases). Per the germline V gene, CDR1 is SNHLY and CDR2 is FYNNEI. The CDR3 has 14 residues. The V end lost 11 bases, the J end lost 0 bases, and 15 bases lay between the germline ends. CDR3 sequence: CASLTGISTDTQYF. The CDR3 DNA follows: TGTGCCTCTCTCACCGGGATCAGCACAGATACGCAGTATTTT.

Notes on this clone: The same CDR3 can be traced to other DNA sequences in this sample. This sequence joins TRBV7-9 and TRBJ2-1; 9 positions match TRBD1. Germline lookup yields CDR1 SEHNR and CDR2 FQNEAQ (reference sequence). J was trimmed by 7 bases and V by 3 bases; bases with no gene match: 4. The length of the CDR3 is 14 residues. CDR3 coding DNA: TGTGCCAGCAGCTTGACAGGGGGTCGGAATGAGCAGTTCTTC. Protein: CASSLTGGRNEQFF. The full variable domain, its missing parts supplied by reference TRBV7-9 and TRBJ2-1, is DTGVSQNPRHKITKRGQNVTFRCDPISEHNRLYWYRQTLGQGPEFLTYFQNEAQLEKSRLLSDRFSAERPKGSFSTLEIQRTEQGDSAMYLCASSLTGGRNEQFFGPGTRLTVL.

The V call is TRBV2, the J call TRBJ2-3; D is unclear. V was pared by 4 bases and J by 1 base, with 6 bases between. Germline CDR1 and CDR2: SNHLY and FYNNEI. The CDR3 runs to 13 residues. In DNA, the CDR3 is TGTGCCAGCAGTGCGCAGGGCACAGATACGCAGTATTTT. It yields the protein CASSAQGTDTQYF.

The CDR3 region is CASSPTQYEQYF. CDR3 in DNA: TGTGCCAGCAGCCCAACCCAGTACGAGCAGTACTTC. J is TRBJ2-7 and V is TRBV28; the D is unclear. Germline values: CDR1 MDHEN, CDR2 SYDVKM. The CDR3 covers 12 residues. The V end lost 6 bases, the J end lost 4 bases, and 10 bases lay between the germline ends.

J is TRBJ2-7 and V is TRBV7-8, with D possibly being TRBD1 (7 bases). Between the trimmed V and J ends, which lost 2 bases and 3 bases, there was a span of 11 bases. The CDR3 has 14 amino acids. Per germline, CDR1 SGHVS and CDR2 FQNEAQ. The chain's CDR3 is CASSLYRGGYEQYF. In DNA form, the CDR3 reads TGTGCCAGCAGCTTATACAGGGGAGGCTACGAGCAGTACTTC.

The chain combines TRBV11-2 with TRBJ2-3; D unclear. The germline CDR1 and CDR2 sequences are SGHAT and FQNNGV. Deletions cut 5 bases from V and 4 bases from J, with 10 bases between. The CDR3 is 13 residues long. Here the CDR3 reads CASSRGRADTQYF. In DNA form, the CDR3 reads TGTGCCAGCAGCCGTGGACGGGCAGATACGCAGTATTTT.

The rearrangement uses TRBV7-9 and TRBJ2-7, with D tentatively TRBD2 (6 bases). The CDR3 has 14 residues. The germline V gene encodes CDR1 SEHNR and CDR2 FQNEAQ (reference sequence). V was trimmed by 3 bases and J by 6 bases, leaving 15 bases between them. This CDR3 reads CASSLGGDLVEQYF. CDR3 DNA sequence: TGTGCCAGCAGCTTGGGCGGGGACCTAGTCGAGCAGTACTTC. The full variable domain, in which reference TRBV7-9 and TRBJ2-7 provide the parts outside the CDR3, is DTGVSQNPRHKITKRGQNVTFRCDPISEHNRLYWYRQTLGQGPEFLTYFQNEAQLEKSRLLSDRFSAERPKGSFSTLEIQRTEQGDSAMYLCASSLGGDLVEQYFGPGTRLTVT.

V usage is TRBV6-1 and J usage is TRBJ2-5; D remains ambiguous. Trimming removed 6 bases from V and 2 bases from J, with 13 bases in between. The CDR3 spans 14 residues. Germline assignment: CDR1 MNHNS and CDR2 SASEGT. The CDR3 spells CASSLTSVQETQYF. The CDR3 DNA is TGTGCCAGCAGCTTAACATCGGTACAAGAGACCCAGTACTTC.

This sequence joins TRBV2 and TRBJ1-1, with D possibly being TRBD1 (6 bases). This CDR3 has 13 residues. The germline V gene encodes CDR1 SNHLY and CDR2 FYNNEI. V dropped 11 bases and J dropped 2 bases, with 15 bases sitting between them. The CDR3 is CAWRTALNTEAFF. CDR3 in DNA: TGTGCCTGGAGGACAGCATTAAACACTGAAGCTTTCTTT.

V and J are TRBV10-3 and TRBJ2-5; possible D gene TRBD2, 5 bases. The CDR3 is 14 amino acids. CDR1 is ENHRY, CDR2 SYGVKD, per germline. V lost 6 bases and J 5 bases, leaving 16 bases between the germline ends. CDR3 nucleotides: TGTGCCATCAGCGGGGTGTTGAATTTGGAGACCCAGTACTTC. This encodes CAISGVLNLETQYF.

This rearrangement joins TRBV11-2 to TRBJ2-1; D is possibly TRBD2 (6 bases). Germline V gene data show CDR1 as SGHAT and CDR2 as FQNNGV. The CDR3 is made up of 15 amino acids. V was pared by 3 bases and J by 7 bases, with 16 bases between. The CDR3 DNA is TGTGCCAGCAGCTTTTACGGGGGAGTCATGAATGAGCAGTTCTTC. This encodes CASSFYGGVMNEQFF.

The chain joins TRBV30 to TRBJ2-1; 11 bases line up with TRBD2. The junction had 15 bases not matched to a gene; V was cut back by 2 bases and J by 6 bases. This CDR3 is built from 18 residues. CDR1 is GTSNPN, CDR2 SVGIG, per germline (reference sequence). The chain's CDR3 is CAWSKLRTSGYRPNEQFF. The DNA for the CDR3 is TGTGCCTGGAGTAAGTTAAGGACTAGCGGGTACCGGCCCAATGAGCAGTTCTTC.

The chain uses TRBV18 and TRBJ1-3; D not resolved. Trimming removed 3 bases from V and 0 bases from J, with 12 bases in between. This CDR3 has 16 residues. Germline V gives CDR1 KGHSH, CDR2 LQKENI. The CDR3, as DNA: TGTGCCAGCTCACCTAAGAACTGGGACTCTGGAAACACCATATATTTT. As protein: CASSPKNWDSGNTIYF.

This chain links TRBV28 with TRBJ2-7; D call uncertain. Trimming cost V 6 bases and J 2 bases, with 17 bases left between them. The germline V gene has CDR1 MDHEN and CDR2 SYDVKM. The CDR3 length is 15 residues. DNA of the CDR3: TGTGCCAGCAGCTTAATTATACCCTACACCTACGAGCAGTACTTC. Its protein product is CASSLIIPYTYEQYF. Using reference TRBV28 and TRBJ2-7 for the parts outside the CDR3, the full variable domain is DVKVTQSSRYLVKRTGEKVFLECVQDMDHENMFWYRQDPGLGLRLIYFSYDVKMKEKGDIPEGYSVSREKKERFSLILESASTNQTSMYLCASSLIIPYTYEQYFGPGTRLTVT.

This chain uses TRBV10-3 with TRBJ1-2; D unclear. The CDR3 sequence is 16 residues long. Germline CDR1 and CDR2: ENHRY and SYGVKD. Deletions cut 7 bases from V and 0 bases from J, with 18 bases between. CDR3 DNA sequence: TGTGCCATCACTTCGGGGATGGGAGTAGCTAACTATGGCTACACCTTC. Translated: CAITSGMGVANYGYTF.

The CDR3 DNA is TGTGCCAGCAGGTATACAGGGGGCGTGGAGCAGTTCTTC. Amino acid sequence: CASRYTGGVEQFF. This chain joins TRBV5-6 and TRBJ2-1, with TRBD1 matching 9 bases. There are 13 residues in the CDR3. CDR1 and CDR2 (germline): SGHDT, YYEEEE. Trimming cost V 5 bases and J 10 bases; bases outside gene matches: 7.

The chain recombines TRBV10-3 with TRBJ2-1; possible D gene TRBD2, 6 bases. Germline CDR1 and CDR2: ENHRY and SYGVKD. The CDR3 loop spans 13 amino acids. The V and J ends lost 3 bases and 8 bases respectively, with 11 bases between them. The CDR3 DNA is TGTGCCATCAGTGACGCTAGCGTGGATGAGCAGTTCTTC. Protein sequence: CAISDASVDEQFF.